The T cell receptor (beta chain) described here comes from a study of cytomegalovirus exposure and HLA in healthy donors. This CDR3 region has 17 residues. Germline V CDR1 and CDR2: SGHRS, YFSETQ. The V and J ends lost 3 bases and 0 bases, in that order; junction bases with no gene match: 11. This clone has just one count. Primers: 60 Vbeta forward and 13 Jbeta reverse. Measured with immunoSEQ multiplex PCR; TCRdb has only the in-frame clones, and not every one. The table has some 88,000 clones, approximately 71% seen once; the top ten hold around 16%. The TCR originated in a woman between 18 and 30 years old in good health and CMV-seropositive. Sequencing input: PBMCs. The gene calls are TRBV5-1 and TRBJ1-1; 7 bases match TRBD1. This chain's CDR3 is CASSSLDREILNTEAFF. The DNA for the CDR3 is TGCGCCAGCAGCTCCCTAGACAGGGAAATCCTGAACACTGAAGCTTTCTTT.